These 32 T cell receptor beta chains came from one sample sequenced in a study of cytotoxic CD8 clonotypes in ibrutinib-treated CLL. Generated by immunoSEQ multiplex PCR, the TCRdb table keeps only in-frame clones and is missing some. The sample yields more than 15,000 clones, about 70% seen once. Sequencing was performed on PBMCs, taken before ibrutinib treatment. The receptors stem from a human donor with chronic lymphocytic leukemia.

This chain uses TRBV5-1 with TRBJ1-1; D is perhaps TRBD1 (5 bases). There are 13 residues in the CDR3. Germline CDR1 SGHRS, CDR2 YFSETQ. Trimming took off 1 base at V and 7 bases at J, with 11 bases between the two ends. Here the CDR3 DNA reads TGCGCCAGCAGCTTGTGGCAGGGAGGTGAAGCTTTCTTT. Translation gives CASSLWQGGEAFF. The whole variable domain, remainder taken from reference TRBV5-1 and TRBJ1-1, is KAGVTQTPRYLIKTRGQQVTLSCSPISGHRSVSWYQQTPGQGLQFLFEYFSETQRNKGNFPGRFSGRQFSNSRSEMNVSTLELGDSALYLCASSLWQGGEAFFGQGTRLTVV.

J is TRBJ2-1 and V is TRBV7-8, with TRBD2 matching over 9 bases. The V segment lost 2 bases and the J segment 10 bases; nucleotides outside the gene matches: 9. Germline-derived CDR1 and CDR2 are SGHVS and FQNEAQ. The CDR3 has 15 residues. DNA for the CDR3: TGTGCCAGCAGCTTAATCCTAGCGGGGTTTCTGGAGCAGTTCTTC. This sequence encodes CASSLILAGFLEQFF.

The chain joins TRBV6-1 to TRBJ2-3; 8 bases match TRBD2. The V segment lost 4 bases and the J segment 4 bases; nucleotides outside the gene matches: 4. The CDR3 is 14 amino acids. Germline CDR1 is MNHNS and CDR2 is SASEGT. The CDR3 coding sequence is TGTGCCAGCAGTGTCCGGGGGGGCCCAGATACGCAGTATTTT. Amino acids: CASSVRGGPDTQYF.

This clone was counted a few times. The chain carries TRBV30 and TRBJ1-1, with 7 bases aligning to TRBD1. Trimming removed 4 bases from V and 2 bases from J; junction bases left unmatched: 4. The germline gives CDR1 GTSNPN, CDR2 SVGIG (reference sequence). The CDR3 runs 13 residues. CDR3: CAWNRGTNTEAFF. In DNA, the CDR3 is TGTGCCTGGAACAGGGGCACCAACACTGAAGCTTTCTTT.

CDR3: CSASDQATLHF. The CDR3 coding sequence is TGCAGTGCCTCGGACCAGGCCACCCTCCACTTT. J is TRBJ1-6 and V is TRBV20-1; D is uncertain. There are 11 residues in the CDR3. Germline-derived CDR1 and CDR2 are DFQATT and SNEGSKA (reference sequence). The V gene lost 6 bases and the J gene lost 14 bases, with 14 bases spanning the gap.

The V call is TRBV4-2, the J call TRBJ1-1, with no clear D. The V and J ends lost 5 bases and 1 base respectively, with 11 bases between them. This CDR3 is built from 14 residues. Germline values: CDR1 LGHNA, CDR2 YNFKEQ. The CDR3 loop reads CASSLAVGNTEAFF. The CDR3 nucleotides read TGTGCCAGCAGCTTGGCCGTAGGGAACACTGAAGCTTTCTTT.

This sequence joins TRBV30 and TRBJ1-4; D remains unclear. The germline V gene has CDR1 GTSNPN and CDR2 SVGIG (reference sequence). V lost 3 bases and J lost 4, with 6 bases in between. CDR3 length: 12 amino acids. The CDR3 loop reads CAWSEYNEKLFF. Here the CDR3 DNA reads TGTGCCTGGAGCGAATATAATGAAAAACTGTTTTTT. The whole variable domain, filled in from reference TRBV30 and TRBJ1-4, reads SQTIHQWPATLVQPVGSPLSLECTVEGTSNPNLYWYRQAAGRGLQLLFYSVGIGQISSEVPQNLSASRPQDRQFILSSKKLLLSDSGFYLCAWSEYNEKLFFGSGTQLSVL.

V is TRBV4-1 and J is TRBJ1-1; a possible D gene is TRBD1 (6 bases). The CDR3 sequence is 15 residues long. V was trimmed by 4 bases and J by 1 base, leaving 13 bases between them. Germline CDR1 reads MGHRA; CDR2 reads YSYEKL. In nucleotides, the CDR3 is TGCGCCAGCAGCCGATACAGGGAATCGAACACTGAAGCTTTCTTT. It specifies CASSRYRESNTEAFF.

The J gene is TRBJ2-1, the V gene TRBV6-1, with 11 bases aligning to TRBD2. Per the germline V gene, CDR1 is MNHNS and CDR2 is SASEGT. The CDR3 covers 17 residues. The J segment lost 8 bases and the V segment lost 4 bases, leaving 13 bases of the junction unmatched. For the CDR3, the DNA is TGTGCCAGCAGTGCAAGCGCTAGCGGGGGGCGCGTGCATGAGCAGTTCTTC. Translated: CASSASASGGRVHEQFF.

The genes are TRBV11-2 and TRBJ1-5; 8 nucleotides align to TRBD1. V lost 5 bases, J lost 5 bases, and 11 bases stayed unmatched. Germline values: CDR1 SGHAT, CDR2 FQNNGV. This CDR3 has 16 amino acids. The CDR3 DNA follows: TGTGCCAGCAGCCGTTACAGGGGGAACACGGATCAGCCCCAGCATTTT. Protein: CASSRYRGNTDQPQHF.

This chain uses TRBV27 with TRBJ1-3; D uncertain. Germline CDR1 MNHEY, CDR2 SMNVEV (reference sequence). The CDR3 is made up of 16 amino acids. The V end lost 3 bases, the J end lost 1 base, and 13 bases lay between the germline ends. CDR3 sequence reads: CASSLPGVDSGNTIYF. CDR3 nucleotides: TGTGCCAGCAGTTTGCCAGGCGTTGATTCTGGAAACACCATATATTTT.

The rearrangement links TRBV6-6 to TRBJ1-6; D is ambiguous. This CDR3 comprises 15 residues. V was shortened by 2 bases and J by 7 bases, with 12 bases between the two germline ends. Per the germline V gene, CDR1 is MNHNY and CDR2 is SVGAGI (reference sequence). CDR3 DNA: TGTGCCAGCAGTTACGGGCGGATGGGGAATTCACCCCTCCACTTT. Amino acids: CASSYGRMGNSPLHF.

The CDR3 loop is CASSKPRAGKVNNEQFF. CDR3 DNA sequence: TGTGCCAGCAGCAAACCGCGGGCAGGGAAGGTAAACAATGAGCAGTTCTTC. This chain uses TRBV14 with TRBJ2-1; D may correspond to TRBD1 or TRBD2 (5 bases each). CDR1 and CDR2 from the germline V gene are SGHDN and FVKESK. This CDR3 has 17 residues. Trimming left V 5 bases short and J 5 bases short, with 22 bases between.

The CDR3 here is CATLRRTGGLSSDEQYF. CDR3 bases: TGTGCCACCCTCCGAAGGACAGGGGGCTTATCTTCGGACGAGCAGTACTTC. The J gene is TRBJ2-7, the V gene TRBV2; 11 bases are a match to TRBD1. In germline, CDR1 is SNHLY, CDR2 FYNNEI. The V and J ends lost 10 bases and 5 bases, in that order; junction bases with no gene match: 19. The CDR3 totals 17 residues.

This clone has only one observation. The chain is built from TRBV7-8 and TRBJ2-3; D is ambiguous. Per the germline V gene, CDR1 is SGHVS and CDR2 is FQNEAQ. The CDR3 is 15 amino acids. V was pared by 3 bases and J by 3 bases, with 13 bases between. The CDR3 DNA reads as TGTGCCAGCAGCTTGCGGTCCGAGTTTACAGATACGCAGTATTTT. Its translation is CASSLRSEFTDTQYF.

The rearrangement joins TRBV7-8 to TRBJ2-7; unclear D gene. Trimming left V 5 bases short and J 9 bases short, with 11 bases between. Germline V gene lookup returns CDR1 SGHVS and CDR2 FQNEAQ. This CDR3 has 11 residues. This CDR3 is CASSGWTGQYF. Here the CDR3 DNA reads TGTGCCAGCAGCGGATGGACCGGGCAGTACTTC.

CDR3 protein: CASSGGQLNTEAFF. As DNA, the CDR3 is TGCGCCAGCAGCGGGGGACAGTTGAACACTGAAGCTTTCTTT. The V gene is TRBV5-1, the J gene TRBJ1-1, with 7 bases aligning to TRBD1. Germline V gene lookup returns CDR1 SGHRS and CDR2 YFSETQ. The CDR3 has 14 residues. V was clipped by 4 bases and J by 0 bases; unmatched bases: 3.

The J gene is TRBJ2-1, the V gene TRBV18, with a possible D match to TRBD1 (6 bases). The CDR3 has 14 residues. Germline-derived CDR1 and CDR2 are KGHSH and LQKENI. Trimming cost V 3 bases and J 7 bases, with 13 bases left between them. The DNA for the CDR3 is TGTGCCAGCTCACCGACGACAGGACTTAATGAGCAGTTCTTC. Translating gives CASSPTTGLNEQFF.

The chain links TRBV10-3 to TRBJ1-5; D is unresolved. In germline, CDR1 is ENHRY, CDR2 SYGVKD. The ends were cut back, 10 bases at V and 1 base at J, with 11 bases in the middle. The CDR3 sequence is 13 residues long. The CDR3 DNA follows: TGTGCCACCAACCGCGGGAGCAATCAGCCCCAGCATTTT. It translates to CATNRGSNQPQHF.

The V gene is TRBV29-1, the J gene TRBJ2-7; 10 bases fit TRBD1. Unmatched junction bases numbered 11, after V lost 5 bases and J lost 10 bases. The CDR3 consists of 13 residues. Germline loops: CDR1 SQVTM, CDR2 ANQGSEA. The CDR3 coding sequence is TGCAGCGTTTTGCCGGGACAGGGGCGACCTCAGTACTTC. Protein: CSVLPGQGRPQYF.

The chain is built from TRBV7-3 and TRBJ2-3; D possibly corresponds to TRBD2 (5 bases). V lost 0 bases and J 0 bases, leaving 7 bases between the germline ends. The CDR3 loop spans 15 amino acids. The V gene's germline CDR1 is SGHTA and CDR2 FQGTGA. The CDR3 region is CASSLTGGSTDTQYF. The CDR3 DNA is TGTGCCAGCAGCTTAACGGGCGGGAGCACAGATACGCAGTATTTT.

J is TRBJ1-3 and V is TRBV7-9; perhaps TRBD1 as D (5 bases). The CDR3 has 15 amino acids. Trimming stripped 5 bases from V and 0 bases from J, with 11 bases between. CDR1 and CDR2 from the germline V gene are SEHNR and FQNEAQ (reference sequence). CDR3 sequence: CASSPTAYSGNTIYF. The DNA for the CDR3 is TGTGCCAGCAGCCCGACAGCCTACTCTGGAAACACCATATATTTT.

This chain links TRBV5-6 with TRBJ2-7; D possibly uses TRBD1 or TRBD2 (5 bases each). Trimming took off 4 bases at V and 5 bases at J, with 19 bases between the two ends. Per the germline V gene, CDR1 is SGHDT and CDR2 is YYEEEE. This CDR3 region has 15 residues. Written as DNA, the CDR3 is TGTGCCAGCAGCCCGTTGGGAGAGGCCAGGGACGAGCAGTACTTC. Translation gives CASSPLGEARDEQYF.

The table lists this clone with a few counts. The gene calls are TRBV5-1 and TRBJ2-2; D gene unclear. The CDR3 length is 13 residues. The V gene's germline CDR1 is SGHRS and CDR2 YFSETQ. Trimming pared 4 bases from V and 6 bases from J, leaving 10 bases between. This CDR3 reads CASSLDGAGELFF. The CDR3 coding sequence is TGCGCCAGCAGCCTTGATGGGGCCGGGGAGCTGTTTTTT.

Relative to its sample, this clone is medium-sized. This chain uses TRBV7-3 with TRBJ2-7; D call uncertain. Trimming shortened V by 5 bases and J by 6 bases, and 14 bases separated the two germline ends. The CDR3 consists of 13 residues. Germline V gene sequence: CDR1 SGHTA, CDR2 FQGTGA. DNA for the CDR3: TGTGCCAGCAGCCCCTGGGTAGGCACCGAGCAGTACTTC. Translating gives CASSPWVGTEQYF. Using reference TRBV7-3 and TRBJ2-7 for the parts outside the CDR3, the full variable domain is GAGVSQTPSNKVTEKGKYVELRCDPISGHTALYWYRQSLGQGPEFLIYFQGTGAADDSGLPNDRFFAVRPEGSVSTLKIQRTERGDSAVYLCASSPWVGTEQYFGPGTRLTVT.

The chain has TRBV2 and TRBJ2-1, with D tentatively TRBD1 or TRBD2 (6 bases each). Germline V gene lookup returns CDR1 SNHLY and CDR2 FYNNEI. CDR3 size: 13 residues. V gave up 6 bases and J gave up 8 bases, with 14 bases separating them. CDR3 protein: CASRQGGGDEQFF. CDR3 nucleotide sequence: TGTGCCAGCAGACAGGGAGGTGGAGATGAGCAGTTCTTC.

This chain links TRBV6-5 with TRBJ2-7; 7 positions agree with TRBD1. Trimming removed 0 bases from V and 6 bases from J; junction bases left unmatched: 8. This CDR3 region has 15 residues. The germline V gene has CDR1 MNHEY and CDR2 SVGAGI. CDR3 sequence reads: CASSYSTGSLGEQYF. The CDR3, as DNA: TGTGCCAGCAGTTACTCGACAGGGAGCCTTGGCGAGCAGTACTTC.

This clone was found a few times. V usage is TRBV6-6 and J usage is TRBJ1-2; unclear D gene. V lost 6 bases and J lost 3, with 14 bases in between. The germline V gene encodes CDR1 MNHNY and CDR2 SVGAGI (reference sequence). The CDR3 runs 14 residues. CDR3 DNA: TGTGCCAGCAGCCCCCTCGGCAGACACTATGGCTACACCTTC. It specifies CASSPLGRHYGYTF.

This clone appeared a few times. The chain has TRBV27 and TRBJ2-1; D not certain. Trimming removed 1 base at V and 5 bases at J, with 6 bases between. Germline CDR1 reads MNHEY; CDR2 reads SMNVEV (reference sequence). The CDR3 sequence is 13 residues long. Here the CDR3 DNA reads TGTGCCAGCAGTTTATATCAACACAATGAGCAGTTCTTC. It is translated as CASSLYQHNEQFF.

This clone was found once. The chain employs TRBV19 and TRBJ1-6; 10 nucleotides agree with TRBD1. CDR1 is LNHDA, CDR2 SQIVND, per germline (reference sequence). The CDR3 length is 14 residues. The J segment lost 8 bases and the V segment lost 3 bases, leaving 1 base of the junction unmatched. CDR3 amino acids: CASSIGTGDSPLHF. DNA for the CDR3: TGTGCCAGTAGTATTGGGACAGGGGATTCACCCCTCCACTTT. Variable domain in full (rest from reference TRBV19 and TRBJ1-6): DGGITQSPKYLFRKEGQNVTLSCEQNLNHDAMYWYRQDPGQGLRLIYYSQIVNDFQKGDIAEGYSVSREKKESFPLTVTSAQKNPTAFYLCASSIGTGDSPLHFGNGTRLTVT.

A few counts support this clone. The chain couples TRBV5-6 to TRBJ2-1, with D perhaps being TRBD1 or TRBD2 (5 bases each). The ends were cut back, 0 bases at V and 0 bases at J, with 7 bases in the middle. The CDR3 runs 15 residues. Germline CDR1 SGHDT, CDR2 YYEEEE. CDR3 sequence (DNA): TGTGCCAGCAGCTTGGGGGGGAACTCCTACAATGAGCAGTTCTTC. Protein product: CASSLGGNSYNEQFF. The variable domain in full, completed from reference TRBV5-6 and TRBJ2-1, reads DAGVTQSPTHLIKTRGQQVTLRCSPKSGHDTVSWYQQALGQGPQFIFQYYEEEERQRGNFPDRFSGHQFPNYSSELNVNALLLGDSALYLCASSLGGNSYNEQFFGPGTRLTVL.

The CDR3 bases are TGTGCCAGCAGGTTCCGGAAGGAGGATGAGCAGTTCTTC. This codes for CASRFRKEDEQFF. The gene calls are TRBV6-6 and TRBJ2-1, with D maybe TRBD2 (5 bases). CDR1 is MNHNY, CDR2 SVGAGI, per germline (reference sequence). V was trimmed by 6 bases and J by 8 bases, leaving 14 bases between them. This CDR3 comprises 13 residues.